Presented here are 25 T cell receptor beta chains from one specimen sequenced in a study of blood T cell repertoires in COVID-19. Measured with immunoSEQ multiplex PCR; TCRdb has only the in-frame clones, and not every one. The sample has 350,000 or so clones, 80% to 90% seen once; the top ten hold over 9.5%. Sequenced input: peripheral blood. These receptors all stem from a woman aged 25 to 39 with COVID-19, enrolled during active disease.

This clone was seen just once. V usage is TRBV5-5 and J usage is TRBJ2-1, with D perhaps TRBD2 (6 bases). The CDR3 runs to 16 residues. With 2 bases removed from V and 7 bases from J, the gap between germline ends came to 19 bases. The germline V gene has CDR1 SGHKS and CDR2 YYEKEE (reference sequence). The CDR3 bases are TGTGCCAGCAGCTTCGTCCCGGGAGCGGGTGGTAATGAGCAGTTCTTC. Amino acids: CASSFVPGAGGNEQFF.

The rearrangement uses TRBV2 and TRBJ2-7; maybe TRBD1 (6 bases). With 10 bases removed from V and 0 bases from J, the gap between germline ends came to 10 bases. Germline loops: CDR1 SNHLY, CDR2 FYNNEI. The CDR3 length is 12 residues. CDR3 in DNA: TGTGCCAACAGGGCAAACTCCTACGAGCAGTACTTC. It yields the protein CANRANSYEQYF.

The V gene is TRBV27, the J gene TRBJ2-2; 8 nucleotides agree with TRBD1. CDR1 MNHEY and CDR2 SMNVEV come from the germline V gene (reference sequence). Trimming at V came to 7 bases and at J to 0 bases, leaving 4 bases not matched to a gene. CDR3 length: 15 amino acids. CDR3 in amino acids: CASTSGGANTGELFF. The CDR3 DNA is TGTGCCAGCACCTCAGGGGGCGCGAACACCGGGGAGCTGTTTTTT.

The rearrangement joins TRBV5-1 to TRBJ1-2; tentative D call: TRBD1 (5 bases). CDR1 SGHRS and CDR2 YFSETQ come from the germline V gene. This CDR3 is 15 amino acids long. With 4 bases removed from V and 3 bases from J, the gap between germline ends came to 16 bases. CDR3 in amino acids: CASSPGLDKYYGYTF. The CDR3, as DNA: TGCGCCAGCAGCCCGGGCTTGGACAAATACTATGGCTACACCTTC.

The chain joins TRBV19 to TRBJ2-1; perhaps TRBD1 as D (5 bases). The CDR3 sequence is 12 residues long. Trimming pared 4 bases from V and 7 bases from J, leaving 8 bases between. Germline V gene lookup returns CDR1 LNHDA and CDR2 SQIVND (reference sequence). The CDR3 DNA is TGTGCCAGTAGTACAGGGTCTAATGAGCAGTTCTTC. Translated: CASSTGSNEQFF.

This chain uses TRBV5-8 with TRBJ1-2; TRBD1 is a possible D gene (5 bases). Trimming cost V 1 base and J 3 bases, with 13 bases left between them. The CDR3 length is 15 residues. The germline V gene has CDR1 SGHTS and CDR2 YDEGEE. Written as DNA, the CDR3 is TGTGCCAGCAGCTTGAGGGCAGGGATCCACTATGGCTACACCTTC. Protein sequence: CASSLRAGIHYGYTF.

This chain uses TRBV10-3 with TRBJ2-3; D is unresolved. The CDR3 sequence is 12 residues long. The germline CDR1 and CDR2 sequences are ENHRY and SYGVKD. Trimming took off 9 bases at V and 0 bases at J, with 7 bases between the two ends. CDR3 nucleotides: TGTGCCATAGCCGGGAGCACAGATACGCAGTATTTT. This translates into CAIAGSTDTQYF.

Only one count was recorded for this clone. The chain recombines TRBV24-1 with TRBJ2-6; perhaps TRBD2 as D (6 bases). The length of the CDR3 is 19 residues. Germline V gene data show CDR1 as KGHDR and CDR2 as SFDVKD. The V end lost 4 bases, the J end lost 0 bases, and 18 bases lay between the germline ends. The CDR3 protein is CATSDRLGTPNSGANVLTF. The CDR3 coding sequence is TGTGCCACCAGTGACCGGTTGGGGACTCCTAACTCTGGGGCCAACGTCCTGACTTTC.

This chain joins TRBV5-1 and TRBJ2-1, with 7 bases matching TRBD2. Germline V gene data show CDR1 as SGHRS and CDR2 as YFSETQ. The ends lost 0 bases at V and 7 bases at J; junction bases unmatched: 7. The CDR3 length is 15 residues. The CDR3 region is CASSLGAVAGNEQFF. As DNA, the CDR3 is TGCGCCAGCAGCTTGGGGGCGGTAGCGGGTAATGAGCAGTTCTTC.

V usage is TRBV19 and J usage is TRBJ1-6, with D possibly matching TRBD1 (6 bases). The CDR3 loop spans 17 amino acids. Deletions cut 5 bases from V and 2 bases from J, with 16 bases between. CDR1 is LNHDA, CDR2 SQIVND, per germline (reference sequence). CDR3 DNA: TGTGCCAGTAGTCCCGGAGGGGGGGTGACCTATAATTCACCCCTCCACTTT. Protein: CASSPGGGVTYNSPLHF.

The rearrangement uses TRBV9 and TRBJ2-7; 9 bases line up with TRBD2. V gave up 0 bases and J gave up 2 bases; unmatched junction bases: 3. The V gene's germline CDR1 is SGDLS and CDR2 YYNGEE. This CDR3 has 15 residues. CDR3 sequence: CASSVGAGGAYEQYF. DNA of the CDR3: TGTGCCAGCAGCGTAGGAGCGGGAGGCGCCTACGAGCAGTACTTC.

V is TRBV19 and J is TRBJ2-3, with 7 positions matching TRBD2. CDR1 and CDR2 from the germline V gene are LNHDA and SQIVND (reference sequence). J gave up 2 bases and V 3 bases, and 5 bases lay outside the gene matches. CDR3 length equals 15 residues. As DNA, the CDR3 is TGTGCCAGTAGTATTACTAGCGTCCCCACAGATACGCAGTATTTT. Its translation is CASSITSVPTDTQYF.

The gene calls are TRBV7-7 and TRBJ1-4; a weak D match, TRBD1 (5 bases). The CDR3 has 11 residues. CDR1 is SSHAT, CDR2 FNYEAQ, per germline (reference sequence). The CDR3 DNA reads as TGTGCTCCAGGGACTGCTGAAAAACTGTTTTTT. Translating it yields CAPGTAEKLFF.

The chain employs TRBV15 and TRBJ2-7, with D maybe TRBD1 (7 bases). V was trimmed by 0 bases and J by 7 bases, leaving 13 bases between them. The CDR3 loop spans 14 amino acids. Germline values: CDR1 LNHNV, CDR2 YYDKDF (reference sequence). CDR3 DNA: TGTGCCACCAGCAGAGATAAGGGGGCGGGGGAGCAGTACTTC. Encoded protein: CATSRDKGAGEQYF.

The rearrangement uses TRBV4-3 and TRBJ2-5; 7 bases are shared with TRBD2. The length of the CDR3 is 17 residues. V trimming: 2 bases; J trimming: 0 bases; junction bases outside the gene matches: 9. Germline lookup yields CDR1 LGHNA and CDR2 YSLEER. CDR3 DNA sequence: TGCGCCAGCAGCCAAACTCTGGGGGGGAGGTACCAAGAGACCCAGTACTTC. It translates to CASSQTLGGRYQETQYF.

CDR3 protein: CASSYLYNEQFF. In DNA, the CDR3 is TGTGCCAGCAGTTACCTTTACAATGAGCAGTTCTTC. The J gene is TRBJ2-1, the V gene TRBV6-5; the D is unclear. The germline V gene has CDR1 MNHEY and CDR2 SVGAGI. V was trimmed by 2 bases and J by 4 bases, leaving 3 bases between them. The CDR3 runs to 12 residues.

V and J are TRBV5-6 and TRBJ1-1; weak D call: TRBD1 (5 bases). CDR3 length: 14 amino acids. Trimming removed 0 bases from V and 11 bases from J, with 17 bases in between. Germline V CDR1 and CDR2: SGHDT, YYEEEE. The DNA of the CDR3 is TGTGCCAGCAGCTTGGGGACATTACTTCCGGGCGCTTTCTTT. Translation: CASSLGTLLPGAFF.

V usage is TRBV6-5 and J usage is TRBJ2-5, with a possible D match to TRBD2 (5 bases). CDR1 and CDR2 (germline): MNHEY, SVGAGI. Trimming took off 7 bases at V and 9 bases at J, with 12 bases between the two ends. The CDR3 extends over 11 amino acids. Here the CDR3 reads CASIFLGAQYF. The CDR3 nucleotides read TGTGCCAGCATCTTCCTGGGAGCCCAGTACTTC.

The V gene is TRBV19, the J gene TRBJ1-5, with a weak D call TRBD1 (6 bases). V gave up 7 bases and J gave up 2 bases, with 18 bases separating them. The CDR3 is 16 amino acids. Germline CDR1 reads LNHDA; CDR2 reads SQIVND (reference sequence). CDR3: CASTWGGRLGNQPQHF. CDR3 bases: TGTGCCAGTACCTGGGGGGGGCGGCTGGGCAATCAGCCCCAGCATTTT. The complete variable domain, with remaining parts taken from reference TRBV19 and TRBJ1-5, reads DGGITQSPKYLFRKEGQNVTLSCEQNLNHDAMYWYRQDPGQGLRLIYYSQIVNDFQKGDIAEGYSVSREKKESFPLTVTSAQKNPTAFYLCASTWGGRLGNQPQHFGDGTRLSIL.

CDR3 in DNA: TGTGCCTGGAGTCGGGAGGGGAGGCCGACTGGGGAGCTGTTTTTT. It codes for CAWSREGRPTGELFF. The genes are TRBV30 and TRBJ2-2, with TRBD2 identical over 8 bases. The V and J ends lost 2 bases and 8 bases, in that order; junction bases with no gene match: 10. Germline loops: CDR1 GTSNPN, CDR2 SVGIG (reference sequence). CDR3 length equals 15 residues.

CDR3 residues: CASSARWGGSSKGSETQYF. The CDR3 region has the DNA TGTGCCAGCAGTGCCCGGTGGGGCGGCAGCTCAAAGGGGTCAGAGACCCAGTACTTC. The chain uses TRBV6-1 and TRBJ2-5; D might be TRBD1 (5 bases). Germline CDR1 is MNHNS and CDR2 is SASEGT. Deletions cut 4 bases from V and 4 bases from J, with 28 bases between. The CDR3 spans 19 residues.

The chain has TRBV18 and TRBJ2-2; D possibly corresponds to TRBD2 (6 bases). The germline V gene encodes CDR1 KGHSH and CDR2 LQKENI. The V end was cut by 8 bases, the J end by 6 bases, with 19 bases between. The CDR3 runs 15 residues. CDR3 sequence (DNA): TGTGCCAGCCCTCTCGGAGGGAGAGGATCCGGGGAGCTGTTTTTT. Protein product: CASPLGGRGSGELFF.

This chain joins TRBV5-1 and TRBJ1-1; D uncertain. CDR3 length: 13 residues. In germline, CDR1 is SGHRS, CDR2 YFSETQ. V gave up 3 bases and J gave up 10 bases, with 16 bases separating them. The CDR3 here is CASSWYQLEPAFF. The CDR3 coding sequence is TGCGCCAGCAGCTGGTACCAATTAGAGCCAGCTTTCTTT.

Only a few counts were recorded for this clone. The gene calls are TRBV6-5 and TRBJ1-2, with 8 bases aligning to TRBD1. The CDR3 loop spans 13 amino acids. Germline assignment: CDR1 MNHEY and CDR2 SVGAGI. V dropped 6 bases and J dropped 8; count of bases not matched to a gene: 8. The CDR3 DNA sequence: TGTGCCAGCAGGAATCACAGGGGGAGAGGCTACACCTTC. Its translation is CASRNHRGRGYTF.

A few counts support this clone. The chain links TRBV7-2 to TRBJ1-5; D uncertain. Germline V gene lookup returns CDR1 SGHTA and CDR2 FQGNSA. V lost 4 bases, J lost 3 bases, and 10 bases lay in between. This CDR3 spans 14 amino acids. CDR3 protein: CASSSSTNNQPQHF. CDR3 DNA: TGTGCCAGCAGCTCCTCGACAAACAATCAGCCCCAGCATTTT.